These 10 T cell receptor beta chains originate from one sample sequenced in a study of blood T cell repertoires in COVID-19. Assay used: immunoSEQ multiplex PCR; TCRdb lists only in-frame clones, some missing. The sample contains under 250,000 clones, 80% to 90% of which appear only once. The sequencing input was PBMCs or T cells enriched from blood (not recorded which). All receptors derive from a woman younger than 45 with acute COVID-19.

The chain uses TRBV2 and TRBJ2-4; no reliable D call. Germline CDR1 and CDR2: SNHLY and FYNNEI. Trimming cost V 6 bases and J 10 bases, with 19 bases left between them. The CDR3 is 14 amino acids. The CDR3 DNA sequence: TGTGCCAGCAGGACCGGTGAGGAAAAACGGATTCAGTACTTC. Amino acid sequence: CASRTGEEKRIQYF.

The V call is TRBV7-2, the J call TRBJ1-4; D uncertain. This CDR3 has 13 residues. CDR1 and CDR2 from the germline V gene are SGHTA and FQGNSA. The germline V and J ends were trimmed by 1 base and 5 bases, with 5 bases remaining between them. CDR3: CASSLVQNEKLFF. As DNA, the CDR3 is TGTGCCAGCAGCTTAGTTCAGAATGAAAAACTGTTTTTT.

The rearrangement links TRBV9 to TRBJ1-2, with 7 bases aligning to TRBD1. The CDR3 contains 15 residues. Trimming at V came to 0 bases and at J to 3 bases, leaving 5 bases not matched to a gene. CDR1 SGDLS and CDR2 YYNGEE come from the germline V gene. The CDR3 loop reads CASSVEAGGHYGYTF. In DNA form, the CDR3 reads TGTGCCAGCAGCGTAGAGGCAGGGGGGCACTATGGCTACACCTTC. Filled out from reference TRBV9 and TRBJ1-2, the complete variable domain reads DSGVTQTPKHLITATGQRVTLRCSPRSGDLSVYWYQQSLDQGLQFLIQYYNGEERAKGNILERFSAQQFPDLHSELNLSSLELGDSALYFCASSVEAGGHYGYTFGSGTRLTVV.

V is TRBV7-9 and J is TRBJ1-1, with 7 bases fitting TRBD1. V lost 5 bases to trimming and J lost 9 bases; unmatched junction nucleotides: 9. In germline, CDR1 is SEHNR, CDR2 FQNEAQ (reference sequence). The CDR3 has 13 residues. CDR3 nucleotides: TGTGCCAGCAGCGCCCGGGACAGACTACAAGCTTTCTTT. This codes for CASSARDRLQAFF.

V usage is TRBV5-1 and J usage is TRBJ1-6, with TRBD1 identical over 8 bases. V was pared by 0 bases and J by 8 bases, with 10 bases of the junction left unmatched. The CDR3 spans 17 residues. Per the germline V gene, CDR1 is SGHRS and CDR2 is YFSETQ. The CDR3 sequence is CASSLGRDRSQDSPLHF. The CDR3 region has the DNA TGCGCCAGCAGCTTGGGGCGGGACAGGTCTCAGGATTCACCCCTCCACTTT.

The CDR3 bases are TGCGCCAGCAGCCAAGATGCGGGACGTGCCTACGAGCAGTACTTC. Protein: CASSQDAGRAYEQYF. This sequence joins TRBV4-1 and TRBJ2-7, with D possibly being TRBD2 (6 bases). Germline CDR1 MGHRA, CDR2 YSYEKL. Deletions cut 0 bases from V and 2 bases from J, with 11 bases between. CDR3 size: 15 residues.

The chain recombines TRBV3-1 (or the pseudogene TRBV3-2) with TRBJ2-5, with 9 bases identical to TRBD1. Germline V gene lookup returns CDR1 LGHDT and CDR2 YNNKEL (reference sequence). The CDR3 has 16 residues. After removal of 3 bases from V and 1 base from J, the junction contained 6 bases not matched to a gene. In nucleotides, the CDR3 is TGTGCCAGCAGCCACCGGGACAGGGTAACCCAAGAGACCCAGTACTTC. This sequence encodes CASSHRDRVTQETQYF.

The rearrangement joins TRBV19 to TRBJ1-2; TRBD1 matches 8 bases. V dropped 4 bases and J dropped 0; count of bases not matched to a gene: 7. The germline CDR1 and CDR2 sequences are LNHDA and SQIVND (reference sequence). CDR3 length: 16 amino acids. The DNA of the CDR3 is TGTGCCAGTAGTAACCCGGGACAGGCCGCTAACTATGGCTACACCTTC. Its translation: CASSNPGQAANYGYTF. Full variable domain (rest looked up from reference TRBV19 and TRBJ1-2): DGGITQSPKYLFRKEGQNVTLSCEQNLNHDAMYWYRQDPGQGLRLIYYSQIVNDFQKGDIAEGYSVSREKKESFPLTVTSAQKNPTAFYLCASSNPGQAANYGYTFGSGTRLTVV.

The chain couples TRBV2 to TRBJ2-7; possible D gene TRBD2, 6 bases. The germline V gene has CDR1 SNHLY and CDR2 FYNNEI. This CDR3 comprises 15 residues. Trimming left V 5 bases short and J 0 bases short, with 14 bases between. The CDR3 DNA is TGTGCCAGCAGTCGGGACTCGACCCTCTCCTACGAGCAGTACTTC. Protein: CASSRDSTLSYEQYF. Together with reference TRBV2 and TRBJ2-7, the CDR3 gives the full variable domain: EPEVTQTPSHQVTQMGQEVILRCVPISNHLYFYWYRQILGQKVEFLVSFYNNEISEKSEIFDDQFSVERPDGSNFTLKIRSTKLEDSAMYFCASSRDSTLSYEQYFGPGTRLTVT.

CDR3 sequence (DNA): TGTGCCAGCAGGGGCACAGGGGGCGCGGCGGCTTTCTTT. This gives the protein CASRGTGGAAAFF. This sequence joins TRBV12-3 or TRBV12-4 and TRBJ1-1, with 9 nucleotides matching TRBD1. The CDR3 runs to 13 residues. Trimming cost V 6 bases and J 11 bases; bases outside gene matches: 10.